The TCR beta chain under discussion was sequenced for a study of technical replicates of blood from a handful of donors. Germline loops: CDR1 ENHRY, CDR2 SYGVKD. The ends lost 10 bases at V and 3 bases at J; junction bases unmatched: 8. The CDR3 consists of 13 residues. TCRdb's table, derived via immunoSEQ multiplex PCR, lists solely in-frame clones and lacks some. The repertoire holds about 80,000 clones, with roughly 96% as singletons. This sequence was found in a human donor in good health. V usage is TRBV10-3 and J usage is TRBJ2-7, with 8 bases lining up with TRBD1. Sequences were obtained from T cells isolated from PBMCs. The chain's CDR3 is CATFGDRGYEQYF. Here the CDR3 DNA reads TGTGCCACCTTCGGCGACAGGGGCTACGAGCAGTACTTC.